This T cell receptor (beta chain) was recorded in a study of breast tumors, draining lymph nodes, adjacent tissues (dated by TCRdb to between 2015 and 2016). With regard to the full study: The study compared TCR beta repertoires across tumor, adjacent nontumor tissue and axillary lymph nodes from breast cancer patients. In human breast cancer, the study set out to evaluate how tumor, surrounding tissue and draining lymph node repertoires relate to one another and whether T cells may move between these sites. Study-wide conclusions, independent of this receptor: Tumor T-cell repertoires showed less diversity than lymph node repertoires and more diversity than nontumor tissue repertoires, and tumor T-cell repertoires showed preferential V and J gene usage. In luminal-like breast cancer, tumor and nontumor tissue repertoires resembled each other significantly more than in basal-like breast cancer. The study presented the conclusion that tumor T cells originate in lymph nodes as consistent with a hypothesis, not as something directly demonstrated. The data were considered consistent with the idea that most tumor T cells come from the lymph node and then expand in tumor tissue.

Lymph node samples were obtained from the axillary draining lymph nodes of breast cancer patients. The CDR1 and CDR2 encoded by the germline V gene are SQVTM and ANQGSEA. The CDR3 holds 15 amino acids from the cysteine to the phenylalanine. Only the CDR3 DNA is retained, 45 bases long and in frame from the first base. From V the trimming removes 3 bases and from J it removes 2 bases, while the gene matches leave 7 bases of the junction unaccounted for. This clonotype was recorded at least ten times. Its cognate antigen has yet to be identified. There are no base qualities to consult, and no much larger clone falls within one base. The data were produced on an Illumina HiSeq 2000. TCR beta chain libraries were generated through multiplex PCR amplification. The amplified TCR beta chain products were analyzed by high-throughput sequencing. TCRdb reanalyzed the raw reads on its own, using fastp at Q25 for trimming and MiXCR for clone calling, and kept in-frame beta chains. A single entry per CDR3 protein holds the most common genes and DNA from its merged rows. The sample table lists 190,000 or so distinct CDR3 sequences, approximately 33% of them with a count of one. The ten largest clonotypes hold around 4.4% of the sample.

This sequence uses TRBV29-1 and TRBJ2-5, with 9 central nucleotides matching TRBD2. Sequences were obtained from axillary lymph node tissue. The clonotype comes from a female donor with breast cancer. Some clones in this sample may be carry-over from other donors' samples. The nucleotide sequence reads TGCAGCGTTGAGTTAGCGGGGGATTATCAAGAGACCCAGTACTTC. It encodes CSVELAGDYQETQYF. This CDR3, with the reference TRBV29-1 and TRBJ2-5 proteins standing in past its ends, gives the full variable domain SAVISQKPSRDICQRGTSLTIQCQVDSQVTMMFWYRQQPGQSLTLIATANQGSEATYESGFVIDKFPISRPNLTFSTLTVSNMSPEDSSIYLCSVELAGDYQETQYFGPGTRLLVL.